Each of the 23 T cell receptor beta chains below was sequenced from the same sample in a study of CD8 T cells in Susac syndrome. With random hexamers, reverse transcription was performed on about 0.5 to 1 ug of RNA. TCRdb redid the calling of the immunoSEQ multiplex PCR reads with MiXCR, one entry per CDR3 protein. The table shows 80,000 or so distinct CDR3 sequences, with roughly 94% occurring only once. Sequencing input: CD8+ T cells from PBMCs. The receptors shown here come from a human donor with Susac syndrome.

The chain combines TRBV5-5 with TRBJ2-5, with D hard to call. The CDR3 is 14 amino acids. Deletions cut 0 bases from V and 1 base from J, with 7 bases between. Germline values: CDR1 SGHKS, CDR2 YYEKEE (reference sequence). CDR3 in DNA: TGTGCCAGCAGCTTGGGGCGGATCCAAGAGACCCAGTACTTC. It encodes CASSLGRIQETQYF. Drawing the rest from reference TRBV5-5 and TRBJ2-5, the complete variable domain is DAGVTQSPTHLIKTRGQQVTLRCSPISGHKSVSWYQQVLGQGPQFIFQYYEKEERGRGNFPDRFSARQFPNYSSELNVNALLLGDSALYLCASSLGRIQETQYFGPGTRLLVL.

The chain recombines TRBV29-1 with TRBJ1-1; the match to TRBD1 covers 10 bases. Germline V lookup: CDR1 SQVTM, CDR2 ANQGSEA. CDR3 length equals 17 residues. Trimming at V came to 0 bases and at J to 3 bases, leaving 10 bases not matched to a gene. The CDR3 sequence: CSVEDRGQGLGDTEAFF. The DNA for the CDR3 is TGCAGCGTTGAAGATAGGGGACAGGGGTTGGGGGACACTGAAGCTTTCTTT.

This chain uses TRBV2 with TRBJ1-3; no firm D call. With 8 bases removed from V and 5 bases from J, the gap between germline ends came to 16 bases. The CDR3 length is 14 residues. CDR1 SNHLY and CDR2 FYNNEI come from the germline V gene. This CDR3 reads CASELTEDRNTIYF. CDR3 nucleotide sequence: TGTGCCAGCGAGCTCACGGAAGACCGAAACACCATATATTTT.

The rearrangement uses TRBV27 and TRBJ2-1; 7 nucleotides align to TRBD2. Germline V gives CDR1 MNHEY, CDR2 SMNVEV (reference sequence). J gave up 10 bases and V 9 bases, and 15 bases lay outside the gene matches. The CDR3 consists of 14 residues. CDR3 amino acids: CAREPRRGGNEQFF. The CDR3 DNA is TGTGCCAGGGAACCCCGTAGGGGAGGGAACGAGCAGTTCTTC.

V is TRBV7-8 and J is TRBJ1-1; maybe TRBD1 (5 bases). Germline CDR1 reads SGHVS; CDR2 reads FQNEAQ. The V end was cut by 1 base, the J end by 7 bases, with 16 bases between. The CDR3 length is 15 residues. CDR3 sequence (DNA): TGTGCCAGCAGCTTAGATGGTAGCTGGGGGGATGAAGCTTTCTTT. The encoded protein is CASSLDGSWGDEAFF.

The chain carries TRBV20-1 and TRBJ1-3; TRBD1 matches at 7 bases. Looked up from germline, CDR1 is DFQATT and CDR2 is SNEGSKA (reference sequence). Trimming cost V 5 bases and J 0 bases; bases outside gene matches: 4. The CDR3 runs 14 residues. This chain's CDR3 is CSAAGTDSGNTIYF. The DNA of the CDR3 is TGCAGTGCTGCCGGGACAGACTCTGGAAACACCATATATTTT.

The rearrangement uses TRBV9 and TRBJ2-2; D could derive from TRBD1 or TRBD2 (5 bases each). The CDR3 has 14 residues. The germline V gene has CDR1 SGDLS and CDR2 YYNGEE. The V and J ends lost 3 bases and 6 bases respectively, with 12 bases between them. The chain's CDR3 is CASSGGSRPGELFF. In DNA form, the CDR3 reads TGTGCCAGCAGCGGGGGGAGTAGACCCGGGGAGCTGTTTTTT.

V usage is TRBV27 and J usage is TRBJ2-7; no clear D. This CDR3 spans 11 amino acids. CDR1 and CDR2 (germline): MNHEY, SMNVEV (reference sequence). With 5 bases removed from V and 6 bases from J, the gap between germline ends came to 8 bases. The DNA for the CDR3 is TGTGCCAGCAGTACGCCGTTCGAGCAGTACTTC. It translates to CASSTPFEQYF.

The V gene is TRBV12-3 or TRBV12-4, the J gene TRBJ1-2, with 9 bases that match TRBD1. The length of the CDR3 is 17 residues. V lost 0 bases to trimming and J lost 1 base; unmatched junction nucleotides: 6. The CDR3 DNA sequence: TGTGCCAGCAGTTTAGCAAGGACAGGGGACTTTAACTATGGCTACACCTTC. Amino acid sequence: CASSLARTGDFNYGYTF.

The V gene is TRBV6-5, the J gene TRBJ2-2; D gene uncertain. Germline-derived CDR1 and CDR2 are MNHEY and SVGAGI. This CDR3 is 13 amino acids long. The V and J ends lost 4 bases and 8 bases respectively, with 11 bases between them. The CDR3 region is CASSFRYLGELFF. CDR3 in DNA: TGTGCCAGCAGTTTCCGATACTTAGGGGAGCTGTTTTTT.

This chain joins TRBV6-5 and TRBJ1-2; D is possibly TRBD1 (5 bases). Trimming stripped 5 bases from V and 2 bases from J, with 15 bases between. The V gene's germline CDR1 is MNHEY and CDR2 SVGAGI. This CDR3 comprises 15 residues. The CDR3 bases are TGTGCCAGCAGTCCCTCAGATTCAGGGAACTATGGCTACACCTTC. Encoded protein: CASSPSDSGNYGYTF.

The gene calls are TRBV3-1 and TRBJ2-5; perhaps TRBD2 as D (5 bases). The CDR3 has 13 residues. V was pared by 4 bases and J by 5 bases, with 11 bases between. The germline gives CDR1 LGHDT, CDR2 YNNKEL (reference sequence). CDR3 in amino acids: CASSRLPWETQYF. The CDR3 DNA reads TGTGCCAGCAGCCGACTACCTTGGGAGACCCAGTACTTC.

The chain carries TRBV14 and TRBJ2-1, with D hard to call. Germline-derived CDR1 and CDR2 are SGHDN and FVKESK. V shed 3 bases and J shed 8 bases, with 8 bases lying between them. This CDR3 has 12 amino acids. The CDR3 loop reads CASSHSVDEQFF. The CDR3 bases are TGTGCCAGCAGCCACTCAGTCGATGAGCAGTTCTTC.

The rearrangement uses TRBV9 and TRBJ2-1; 8 bases align to TRBD2. Germline CDR1 is SGDLS and CDR2 is YYNGEE. CDR3 length equals 13 residues. V was pared by 2 bases and J by 7 bases, with 2 bases of the junction left unmatched. The CDR3 sequence: CASSVSGANEQFF. The CDR3 DNA sequence: TGTGCCAGCAGCGTTAGCGGGGCTAATGAGCAGTTCTTC.

The chain has TRBV7-6 and TRBJ2-1; 9 nucleotides line up with TRBD2. The germline gives CDR1 SGHVS, CDR2 FNYEAQ. J gave up 2 bases and V 6 bases, and 2 bases lay outside the gene matches. The CDR3 runs to 14 residues. As DNA, the CDR3 is TGTGCCAGCAGTCTAGCGGGGACCTACAATGAGCAGTTCTTC. Translated: CASSLAGTYNEQFF. Supplemented by reference TRBV7-6 and TRBJ2-1, the full variable domain reads GAGVSQSPRYKVTKRGQDVALRCDPISGHVSLYWYRQALGQGPEFLTYFNYEAQQDKSGLPNDRFSAERPEGSISTLTIQRTEQRDSAMYRCASSLAGTYNEQFFGPGTRLTVL.

The CDR3 bases are TGTGCCAGCTCAGAGGGGCGGGCCTTCTACGAGCAGTACTTC. This translates into CASSEGRAFYEQYF. The chain carries TRBV18 and TRBJ2-7; tentatively, D is TRBD1 or TRBD2 (5 bases each). Looked up from germline, CDR1 is KGHSH and CDR2 is LQKENI. V was clipped by 5 bases and J by 3 bases, with 14 bases between them. The CDR3 is 14 residues long.

The sample holds one count of this clonotype. The chain couples TRBV9 to TRBJ2-3; 7 bases map to TRBD1. The germline CDR1 and CDR2 sequences are SGDLS and YYNGEE. The CDR3 has 16 residues. The J segment lost 1 base and the V segment lost 4 bases, leaving 9 bases of the junction unmatched. The CDR3 is CASSSTGAFGTDTQYF. The CDR3 coding sequence is TGTGCCAGCAGCTCCACAGGGGCTTTCGGCACAGATACGCAGTATTTT.

CDR3: CASSVGRLAGPYNEQFF. The CDR3 coding sequence is TGTGCCAGCAGCGTAGGGCGACTAGCGGGGCCCTACAATGAGCAGTTCTTC. The V gene is TRBV9, the J gene TRBJ2-1; TRBD2 agrees at 11 bases. CDR3 length: 17 residues. Trimming at V came to 0 bases and at J to 2 bases, leaving 4 bases not matched to a gene. CDR1 and CDR2 from the germline V gene are SGDLS and YYNGEE.

The chain joins TRBV15 to TRBJ2-7; D possibly corresponds to TRBD1 (5 bases). CDR1 and CDR2 from the germline V gene are LNHNV and YYDKDF (reference sequence). Trimming took 0 bases from V and 0 from J, leaving 6 bases between them. This CDR3 contains 14 residues. CDR3 sequence: CATSRDQGSYEQYF. The CDR3 region has the DNA TGTGCCACCAGCAGAGATCAGGGCTCCTACGAGCAGTACTTC. Based on the CDR3 plus reference TRBV15 and TRBJ2-7, the full variable domain is DAMVIQNPRYQVTQFGKPVTLSCSQTLNHNVMYWYQQKSSQAPKLLFHYYDKDFNNEADTPDNFQSRRPNTSFCFLDIRSPGLGDTAMYLCATSRDQGSYEQYFGPGTRLTVT.

The genes are TRBV29-1 and TRBJ2-1, with D unclear. CDR3 length: 13 amino acids. Trimming removed 4 bases from V and 0 bases from J, with 7 bases in between. CDR1 and CDR2 from the germline V gene are SQVTM and ANQGSEA. The DNA for the CDR3 is TGCAGCGTTGTGTCAATCTCCTACAATGAGCAGTTCTTC. As protein: CSVVSISYNEQFF.

This clonotype was detected only once. This chain links TRBV13 with TRBJ1-2, with D tentatively TRBD1 (5 bases). The CDR3 has 14 residues. The V gene's germline CDR1 is PRHDT and CDR2 FYEKMQ (reference sequence). The germline V and J ends were trimmed by 6 bases and 0 bases, with 11 bases remaining between them. CDR3 DNA sequence: TGTGCCAGCAGTTCCGGGGCCTCTAACTATGGCTACACCTTC. This encodes CASSSGASNYGYTF.

The sample holds one count of this clonotype. V gene TRBV24-1 combines with J gene TRBJ2-1, with 10 bases aligning to TRBD1. V was clipped by 6 bases and J by 6 bases; unmatched bases: 4. The CDR3 loop spans 14 amino acids. Germline CDR1 KGHDR, CDR2 SFDVKD. For the CDR3, the DNA is TGTGCCACCAGTAGGACAGGGGGTACCAATGAGCAGTTCTTC. The encoded protein is CATSRTGGTNEQFF.

This clonotype appeared a single time. The chain has TRBV9 and TRBJ2-7, with 7 bases that match TRBD1. This CDR3 comprises 14 residues. Germline lookup yields CDR1 SGDLS and CDR2 YYNGEE. V dropped 0 bases and J dropped 5; count of bases not matched to a gene: 5. The CDR3: CASSVGDRADEQYF. CDR3 in DNA: TGTGCCAGCAGCGTAGGCGACAGGGCGGACGAGCAGTACTTC.